Only a few counts were recorded for the clone carrying this T cell receptor beta chain. The antigen remains unidentified. This sample stems from a study of cytomegalovirus exposure and HLA in healthy donors. Study-level findings and limits: Most TCR sequences were seen very rarely across donors, but some public TCRs occurred in many.

The data were produced by immunoSEQ multiplex PCR, yet TCRdb's version contains in-frame clones alone and is incomplete. The sample comprises 250,000 to 300,000 clones, 85% to 90% of which are singletons, and 0.35% to 0.4% rests with the top ten. Trimming at V came to 1 base and at J to 1 base, leaving 1 base not matched to a gene. The germline gives CDR1 SGHVS, CDR2 FQNEAQ. The length of the CDR3 is 15 residues. The V call is TRBV7-8, the J call TRBJ1-5, with 7 nucleotides matching TRBD1. Sequenced sample: PBMCs. The TCR was taken from a woman aged 18-29 years in good health and CMV-seronegative. The CDR3 coding sequence is TGTGCCAGCAGCTTAGTGGGACAGAGCAATCAGCCCCAGCATTTT. As protein: CASSLVGQSNQPQHF.